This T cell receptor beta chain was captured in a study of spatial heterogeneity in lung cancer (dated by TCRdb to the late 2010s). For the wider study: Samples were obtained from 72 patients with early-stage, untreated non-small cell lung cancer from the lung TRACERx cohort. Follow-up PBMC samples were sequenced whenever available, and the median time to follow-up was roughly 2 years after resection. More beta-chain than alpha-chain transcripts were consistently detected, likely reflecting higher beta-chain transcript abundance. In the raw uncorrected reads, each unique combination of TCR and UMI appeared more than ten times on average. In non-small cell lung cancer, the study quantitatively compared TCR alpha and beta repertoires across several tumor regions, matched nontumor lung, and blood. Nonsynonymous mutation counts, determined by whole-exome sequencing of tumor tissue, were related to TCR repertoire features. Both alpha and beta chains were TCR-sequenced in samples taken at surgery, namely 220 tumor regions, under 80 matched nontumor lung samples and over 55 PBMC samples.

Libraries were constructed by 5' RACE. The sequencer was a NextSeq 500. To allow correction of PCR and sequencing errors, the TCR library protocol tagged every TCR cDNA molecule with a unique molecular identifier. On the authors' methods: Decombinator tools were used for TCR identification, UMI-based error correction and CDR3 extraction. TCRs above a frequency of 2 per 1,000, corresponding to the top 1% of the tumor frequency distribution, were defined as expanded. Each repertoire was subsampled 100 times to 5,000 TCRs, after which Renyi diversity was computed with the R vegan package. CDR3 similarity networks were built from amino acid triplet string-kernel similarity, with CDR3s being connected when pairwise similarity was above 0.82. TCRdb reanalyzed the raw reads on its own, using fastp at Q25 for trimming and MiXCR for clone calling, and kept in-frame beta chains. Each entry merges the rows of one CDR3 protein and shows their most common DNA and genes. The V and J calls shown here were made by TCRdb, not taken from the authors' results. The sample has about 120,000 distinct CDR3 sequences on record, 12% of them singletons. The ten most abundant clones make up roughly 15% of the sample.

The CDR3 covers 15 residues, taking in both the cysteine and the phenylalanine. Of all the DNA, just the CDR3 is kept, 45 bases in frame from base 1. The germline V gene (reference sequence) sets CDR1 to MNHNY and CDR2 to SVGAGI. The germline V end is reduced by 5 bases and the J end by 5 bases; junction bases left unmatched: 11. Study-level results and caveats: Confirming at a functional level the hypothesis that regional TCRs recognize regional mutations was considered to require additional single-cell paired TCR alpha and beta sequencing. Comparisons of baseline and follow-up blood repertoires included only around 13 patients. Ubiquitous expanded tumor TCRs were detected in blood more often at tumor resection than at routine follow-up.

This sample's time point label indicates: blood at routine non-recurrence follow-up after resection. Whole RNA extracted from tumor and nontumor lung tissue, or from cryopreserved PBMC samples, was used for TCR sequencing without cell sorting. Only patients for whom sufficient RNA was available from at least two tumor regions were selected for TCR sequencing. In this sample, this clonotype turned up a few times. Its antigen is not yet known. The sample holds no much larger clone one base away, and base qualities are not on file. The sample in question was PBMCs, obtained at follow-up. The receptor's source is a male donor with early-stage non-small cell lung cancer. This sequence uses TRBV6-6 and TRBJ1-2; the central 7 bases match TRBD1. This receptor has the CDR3 CASSHATGQGYGYTF. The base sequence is TGTGCCAGCAGTCACGCGACAGGGCAGGGATATGGCTACACCTTC.